Each of the 16 T cell receptor beta chains below was sequenced from the same sample in a study of cytomegalovirus exposure and HLA in healthy donors. 13 Jbeta primers and 60 Vbeta primers were used for the PCR. Profiling relied on immunoSEQ multiplex PCR, and the TCRdb table lists in-frame clones only, not all of them. The sample carries some 120,000 clones, 60% to 85% recorded once. The sample was PBMCs. All receptors derive from a woman aged 40-49 years in good health and CMV-seropositive.

This clone came up a few times. This chain links TRBV6-6 with TRBJ2-3, with TRBD2 identical over 9 bases. The CDR3 extends over 14 amino acids. The V segment lost 5 bases and the J segment 4 bases; nucleotides outside the gene matches: 4. Germline V gives CDR1 MNHNY, CDR2 SVGAGI (reference sequence). CDR3 in amino acids: CASSPRTSADTQYF. CDR3 sequence (DNA): TGTGCCAGCAGTCCCCGGACTAGCGCAGATACGCAGTATTTT.

The rearrangement joins TRBV5-4 to TRBJ1-2; 7 positions match TRBD1. Germline V CDR1 and CDR2: SGHNT, YYREEE (reference sequence). The CDR3 runs 15 residues. The V and J ends lost 2 bases and 7 bases, in that order; junction bases with no gene match: 11. DNA for the CDR3: TGTGCCAGCAGCTTTGACTCCAGACAGGGTGTTGGCTACACCTTC. It is translated as CASSFDSRQGVGYTF.

The rearrangement uses TRBV5-6 and TRBJ2-2; D is unresolved. The germline V gene encodes CDR1 SGHDT and CDR2 YYEEEE. CDR3 length equals 14 residues. Trimming cost V 0 bases and J 1 base, with 4 bases left between them. CDR3 protein: CASSLGVNTGELFF. In nucleotides, the CDR3 is TGTGCCAGCAGCTTGGGAGTGAACACCGGGGAGCTGTTTTTT.

The rearrangement uses TRBV19 and TRBJ2-7; D call uncertain. The CDR3 runs to 13 residues. The V gene lost 1 base and the J gene lost 6 bases, with 10 bases spanning the gap. Germline V gene lookup returns CDR1 LNHDA and CDR2 SQIVND (reference sequence). The chain's CDR3 is CASSIGVSREQYF. The DNA for the CDR3 is TGTGCCAGTAGTATAGGTGTATCCCGCGAGCAGTACTTC.

CDR3 sequence: CASIGTSGRYYNEQFF. The DNA for the CDR3 is TGTGCCAGCATCGGGACTAGCGGGAGATATTACAATGAGCAGTTCTTC. The V call is TRBV28, the J call TRBJ2-1; 14 nucleotides agree with TRBD2. The CDR3 loop spans 16 amino acids. Germline V gene sequence: CDR1 MDHEN, CDR2 SYDVKM. The junction had 6 bases not matched to a gene; V was cut back by 7 bases and J by 4 bases.

CDR3 sequence reads: CASRGGFEETQYF. In DNA form, the CDR3 reads TGTGCCAGCAGAGGGGGCTTTGAGGAGACCCAGTACTTC. The rearrangement uses TRBV27 and TRBJ2-5; the match to TRBD1 covers 7 bases. Germline CDR1 is MNHEY and CDR2 is SMNVEV (reference sequence). V lost 6 bases and J lost 5; bases outside the gene matches: 6. This CDR3 comprises 13 residues.

The chain combines TRBV7-2 with TRBJ2-7; 12 nucleotides align to TRBD2. The germline V gene encodes CDR1 SGHTA and CDR2 FQGNSA. The V and J ends lost 6 bases and 7 bases, in that order; junction bases with no gene match: 10. This CDR3 comprises 15 residues. The CDR3 region is CASRERGLAGGEQYF. The CDR3 nucleotides read TGTGCCAGCAGGGAAAGAGGGCTAGCGGGGGGGGAGCAGTACTTC.

The chain uses TRBV25-1 and TRBJ2-7; 9 bases match TRBD1. V shed 4 bases, J shed 4 bases, and the junction held 5 bases outside the gene matches. Per the germline V gene, CDR1 is MGHDK and CDR2 is SYGVNS. CDR3 size: 14 residues. CDR3 residues: CASSVGQGLYEQYF. CDR3 nucleotides: TGTGCCAGCAGTGTGGGACAGGGTCTTTACGAGCAGTACTTC.

The chain is built from TRBV11-3 and TRBJ2-1, with TRBD2 as a possible D gene (5 bases). Germline V gives CDR1 SGHNT, CDR2 YENEEA. Between the trimmed V and J ends, which lost 5 bases and 7 bases, there was a span of 15 bases. The CDR3 loop spans 14 amino acids. The DNA for the CDR3 is TGTGCCAGCAGCGCCGTGGCGGGTCCAAATGAGCAGTTCTTC. Translation gives CASSAVAGPNEQFF.

This chain connects TRBV7-6 to TRBJ1-4, with D hard to call. Per germline, CDR1 SGHVS and CDR2 FNYEAQ. With 0 bases removed from V and 0 bases from J, the gap between germline ends came to 5 bases. The CDR3 sequence is 15 residues long. The CDR3 DNA sequence: TGTGCCAGCAGCTTAGCACCGGCAACTAATGAAAAACTGTTTTTT. Translating it yields CASSLAPATNEKLFF.

The rearrangement uses TRBV4-3 and TRBJ2-1; 10 bases align to TRBD1. Germline trimming cut 1 base from V and 4 bases from J; bases unmatched to any gene: 1. The CDR3 runs 15 residues. Per the germline V gene, CDR1 is LGHNA and CDR2 is YSLEER. The CDR3 reads CASSQGTGGYNEQFF. CDR3 sequence (DNA): TGCGCCAGCAGCCAAGGGACAGGGGGTTACAATGAGCAGTTCTTC.

V is TRBV10-3 and J is TRBJ2-7; 7 nucleotides line up with TRBD2. The CDR3 extends over 14 amino acids. V lost 1 base and J lost 1; bases outside the gene matches: 1. Germline-derived CDR1 and CDR2 are ENHRY and SYGVKD. The CDR3, as DNA: TGTGCCATCAGTGAGTGGGGGGGGTCCTACGAGCAGTACTTC. Encoded protein: CAISEWGGSYEQYF.

The V gene is TRBV7-8, the J gene TRBJ1-5, with D possibly matching TRBD1 (5 bases). V shed 4 bases and J shed 3 bases, with 13 bases lying between them. Germline loops: CDR1 SGHVS, CDR2 FQNEAQ. The CDR3 length is 15 residues. The CDR3 protein is CASSSAQDPNQPQHF. DNA of the CDR3: TGTGCCAGCAGCTCAGCACAGGATCCCAATCAGCCCCAGCATTTT.

The chain combines TRBV9 with TRBJ2-2, with TRBD2 matching over 8 bases. The CDR3 runs to 17 residues. The germline gives CDR1 SGDLS, CDR2 YYNGEE. V gave up 3 bases and J gave up 6 bases; unmatched junction bases: 13. The CDR3: CASSGRRVAGFPGELFF. CDR3 sequence (DNA): TGTGCCAGCAGCGGCCGCCGAGTAGCGGGGTTTCCCGGGGAGCTGTTTTTT.

Here the CDR3 reads CASSHDTGTSVNNEQFF. The CDR3 DNA reads as TGTGCCAGCAGCCACGACACCGGGACTAGCGTAAACAATGAGCAGTTCTTC. V gene TRBV7-3 combines with J gene TRBJ2-1, with 10 bases fitting TRBD2. Trimming cost V 5 bases and J 5 bases; bases outside gene matches: 12. The CDR3 has 17 amino acids. Germline CDR1 is SGHTA and CDR2 is FQGTGA.

This clone was observed a single time. The genes are TRBV5-4 and TRBJ1-1, with 7 bases identical to TRBD1. The junction had 7 bases not matched to a gene; V was cut back by 4 bases and J by 4 bases. The CDR3 is 14 residues long. Looked up from germline, CDR1 is SGHNT and CDR2 is YYREEE (reference sequence). The CDR3 nucleotides are TGTGCCAGCAGCCCCCAGGGGGGCACCACTGAAGCTTTCTTT. This sequence encodes CASSPQGGTTEAFF.